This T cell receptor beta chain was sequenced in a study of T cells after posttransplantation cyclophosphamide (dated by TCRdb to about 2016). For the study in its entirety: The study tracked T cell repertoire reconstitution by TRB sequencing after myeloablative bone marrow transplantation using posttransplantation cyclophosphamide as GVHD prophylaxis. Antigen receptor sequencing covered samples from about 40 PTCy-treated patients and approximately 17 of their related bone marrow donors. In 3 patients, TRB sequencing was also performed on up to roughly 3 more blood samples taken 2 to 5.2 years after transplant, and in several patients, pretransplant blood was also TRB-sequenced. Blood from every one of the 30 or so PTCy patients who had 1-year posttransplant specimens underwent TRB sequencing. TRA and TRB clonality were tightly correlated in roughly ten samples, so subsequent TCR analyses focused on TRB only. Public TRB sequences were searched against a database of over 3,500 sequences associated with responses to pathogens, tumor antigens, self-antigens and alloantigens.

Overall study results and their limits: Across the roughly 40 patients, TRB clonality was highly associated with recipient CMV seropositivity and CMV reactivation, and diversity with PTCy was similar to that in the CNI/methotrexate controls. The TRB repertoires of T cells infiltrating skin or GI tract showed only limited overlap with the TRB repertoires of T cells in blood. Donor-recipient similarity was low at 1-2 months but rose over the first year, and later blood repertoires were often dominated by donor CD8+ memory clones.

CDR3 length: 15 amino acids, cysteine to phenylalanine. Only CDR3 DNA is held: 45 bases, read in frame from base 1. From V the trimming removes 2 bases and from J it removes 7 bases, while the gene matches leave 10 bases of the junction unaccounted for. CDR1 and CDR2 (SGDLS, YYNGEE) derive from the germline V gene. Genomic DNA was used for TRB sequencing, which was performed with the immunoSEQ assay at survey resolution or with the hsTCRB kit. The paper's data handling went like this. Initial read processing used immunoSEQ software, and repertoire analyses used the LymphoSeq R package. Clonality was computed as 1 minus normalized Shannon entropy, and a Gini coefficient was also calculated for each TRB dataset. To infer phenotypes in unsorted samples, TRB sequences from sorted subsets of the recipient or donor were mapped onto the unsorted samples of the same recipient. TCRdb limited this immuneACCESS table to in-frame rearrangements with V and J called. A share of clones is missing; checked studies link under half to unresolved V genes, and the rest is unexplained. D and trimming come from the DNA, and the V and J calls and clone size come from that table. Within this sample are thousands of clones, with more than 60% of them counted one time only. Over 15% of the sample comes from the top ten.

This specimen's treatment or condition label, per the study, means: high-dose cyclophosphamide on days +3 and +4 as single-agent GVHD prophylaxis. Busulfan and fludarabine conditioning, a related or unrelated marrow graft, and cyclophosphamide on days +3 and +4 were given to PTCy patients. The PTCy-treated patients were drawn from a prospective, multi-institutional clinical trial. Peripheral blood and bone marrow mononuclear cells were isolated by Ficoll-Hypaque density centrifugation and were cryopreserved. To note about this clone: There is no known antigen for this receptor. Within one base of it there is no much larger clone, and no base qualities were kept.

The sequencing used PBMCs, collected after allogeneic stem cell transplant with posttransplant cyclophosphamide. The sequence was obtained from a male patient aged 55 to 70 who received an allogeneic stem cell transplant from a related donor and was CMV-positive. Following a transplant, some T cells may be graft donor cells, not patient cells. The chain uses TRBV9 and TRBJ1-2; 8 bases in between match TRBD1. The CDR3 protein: CASSVDSQGGVGYTF. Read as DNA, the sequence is TGTGCCAGCAGCGTCGATTCACAGGGGGGAGTTGGCTACACCTTC. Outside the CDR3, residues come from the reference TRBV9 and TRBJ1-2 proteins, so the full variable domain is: DSGVTQTPKHLITATGQRVTLRCSPRSGDLSVYWYQQSLDQGLQFLIQYYNGEERAKGNILERFSAQQFPDLHSELNLSSLELGDSALYFCASSVDSQGGVGYTFGSGTRLTVV.